The subject of this entry is one TCR beta chain. Its cognate antigen is unknown. Generated by immunoSEQ multiplex PCR, the TCRdb table keeps only in-frame clones and is missing some. The sample includes under 140,000 clones, about 94% seen only once; the top ten take about 0.51%. The data stem from a study of graft-versus-host responses after intestinal transplantation. Looked up from germline, CDR1 is MNHEY and CDR2 is SMNVEV (reference sequence). V was clipped by 5 bases and J by 6 bases, with 13 bases between them. The CDR3 consists of 13 residues. This chain joins TRBV27 and TRBJ1-2; possibly TRBD1 for D (5 bases). This material consisted of unstimulated CD8+ T cells sorted from spleen or lymph node cells, taken before intestinal transplant. The TCR comes from a human donor who received an intestinal transplant. The CDR3 sequence: CASSVQAGDGYTF. In DNA form, the CDR3 reads TGTGCCAGCAGTGTACAGGCCGGGGATGGCTACACCTTC.